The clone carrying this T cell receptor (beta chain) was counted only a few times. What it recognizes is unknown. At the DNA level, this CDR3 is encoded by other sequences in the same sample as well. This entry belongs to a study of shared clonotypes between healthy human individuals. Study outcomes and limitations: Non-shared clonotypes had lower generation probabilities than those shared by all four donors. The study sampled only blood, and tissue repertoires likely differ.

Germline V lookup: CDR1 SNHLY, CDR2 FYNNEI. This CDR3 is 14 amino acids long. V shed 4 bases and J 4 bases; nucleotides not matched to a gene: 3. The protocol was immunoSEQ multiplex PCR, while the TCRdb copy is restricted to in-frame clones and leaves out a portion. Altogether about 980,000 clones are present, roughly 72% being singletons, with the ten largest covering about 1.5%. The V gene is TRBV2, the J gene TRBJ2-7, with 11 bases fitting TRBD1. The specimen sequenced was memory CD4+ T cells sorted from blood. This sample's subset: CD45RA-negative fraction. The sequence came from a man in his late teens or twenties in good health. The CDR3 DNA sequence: TGTGCCAGCAGTGCGGACAGGGGGCCTTACGAGCAGTACTTC. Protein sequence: CASSADRGPYEQYF.